This T cell receptor (beta chain) was documented in a study of cytomegalovirus exposure and HLA in healthy donors. Study outcomes and limitations: A missense DCLRE1C variant was associated with V- and J-gene trimming of TCR beta chains in a later analysis, and an independent cohort replicated the association.

As concerns this clone: Its antigen is unknown.

This PCR relied on a set of 60 Vbeta primers and 13 Jbeta primers. Sequencing used immunoSEQ multiplex PCR; TCRdb keeps in-frame clones, though not all of them. The table includes 120,000 or so clones, around three quarters detected once. CDR1 LGHNA and CDR2 YNFKEQ come from the germline V gene. This CDR3 has 15 amino acids. Trimming left V 2 bases short and J 6 bases short, with 17 bases between. The specimen was PBMCs. This chain joins TRBV4-2 and TRBJ2-7, with D possibly TRBD2 on 5 matching bases. The TCR originated in a female donor in good health and CMV-seronegative. The DNA of the CDR3 is TGTGCCAGCAGCCAAACCGGGATCGTCAACGGCGAGCAGTACTTC. This gives the protein CASSQTGIVNGEQYF.